This T cell receptor (beta chain) was sequenced during a study of shared clonotypes between healthy human individuals. J gave up 4 bases and V 5 bases, and 5 bases lay outside the gene matches. Germline V gene sequence: CDR1 SGDLS, CDR2 YYNGEE. The CDR3 spans 13 residues. Assay used: immunoSEQ multiplex PCR; TCRdb lists only in-frame clones, some missing. The profile shows over a million clones, roughly 95% of them singletons. This chain connects TRBV9 to TRBJ1-2; 7 nucleotides line up with TRBD1. The TCR originated in a young man in good health. Sequenced material: naive CD4+ T cells sorted from blood. Subset described: CD45RA+ positively selected. The CDR3 DNA sequence: TGTGCCAGCAGTGCCGGGACAGCCTATGGCTACACCTTC. This translates into CASSAGTAYGYTF.